The clone carrying this T cell receptor (beta chain) showed up many times. Using quantitative 5'-RACE with molecular barcodes, the authors made TCR beta libraries. Using its own MiXCR run on the 5' RACE reads, TCRdb lists one record per CDR3 protein. The data contain fewer than 25,000 distinct CDR3 sequences, over 10% of them singletons. From germline, CDR1 is MDHEN and CDR2 SYDVKM. Trimming removed 5 bases from V and 4 bases from J; junction bases left unmatched: 9. The CDR3 is 15 amino acids. The sample comes from a study of CD8 T cells in ankylosing spondylitis. The V and J genes are TRBV28 and TRBJ1-1; 8 positions agree with TRBD1. This TCR derives from a male donor with ankylosing spondylitis or in good health (not recorded which). What was sequenced was blood. The CDR3 DNA follows: TGTGCCAGCAGTCCCAGGACAGGGCCAAGCACTGAAGCTTTCTTT. Its protein is CASSPRTGPSTEAFF. The whole variable domain, filled in from reference TRBV28 and TRBJ1-1, reads DVKVTQSSRYLVKRTGEKVFLECVQDMDHENMFWYRQDPGLGLRLIYFSYDVKMKEKGDIPEGYSVSREKKERFSLILESASTNQTSMYLCASSPRTGPSTEAFFGQGTRLTVV.